This TCR beta chain originates from a study of persistence of HIV-infected CD4 T cells. At the level of the study: Isolated cells were CMV- and HIV-1 Gag-responding CD4+ T cells. Whole-study results and caveats: TCR analyses could not target the rare provirus-carrying CMV-responding cells.

The immunoSEQ assay was version 4, run in survey mode. Method: immunoSEQ multiplex PCR; TCRdb's copy keeps in-frame clones and lacks some. This sample has some 31,000 clones, with 82% found just once. The stimulus was lysate of CMV-infected fibroblasts, around 10 ug/mL. CD40L-negative CD69-negative CD45RO-high memory CD4+ T cells were sorted as populations depleted of antigen-responding cells. The germline CDR1 and CDR2 sequences are MNHNS and SASEGT. Trimming stripped 3 bases from V and 2 bases from J, with 17 bases between. The CDR3 has 17 amino acids. Of note for this clone: The target antigen is unknown.

The sequence was obtained from an adult man with HIV who was CMV-seropositive. Source: CD4+ T cells sorted from PBMCs after roughly 20-hour stimulation, taken from a patient who received antiretroviral therapy. The chain has TRBV6-1 and TRBJ1-5; D is possibly TRBD1 (5 bases). CDR3 protein: CASSEGTLGRGNQPQHF. The CDR3 DNA reads TGTGCCAGCAGTGAGGGGACCCTGGGACGGGGCAATCAGCCCCAGCATTTT.